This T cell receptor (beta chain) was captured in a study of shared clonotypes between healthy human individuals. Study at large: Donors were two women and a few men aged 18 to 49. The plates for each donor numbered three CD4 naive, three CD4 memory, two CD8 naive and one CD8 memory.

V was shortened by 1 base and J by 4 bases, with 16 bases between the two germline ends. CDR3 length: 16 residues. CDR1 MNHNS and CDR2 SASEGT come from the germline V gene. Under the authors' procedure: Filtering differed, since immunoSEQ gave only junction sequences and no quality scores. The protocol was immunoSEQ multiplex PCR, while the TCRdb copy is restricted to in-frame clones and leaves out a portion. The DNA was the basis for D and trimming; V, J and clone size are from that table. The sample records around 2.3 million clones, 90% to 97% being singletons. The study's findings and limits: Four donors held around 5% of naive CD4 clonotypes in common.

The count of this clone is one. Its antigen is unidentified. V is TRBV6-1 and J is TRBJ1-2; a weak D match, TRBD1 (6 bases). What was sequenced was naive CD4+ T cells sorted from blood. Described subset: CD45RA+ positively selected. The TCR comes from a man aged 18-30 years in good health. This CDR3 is CASSEVVGQNFYGYTF. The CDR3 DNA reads TGTGCCAGCAGTGAAGTGGTGGGACAAAACTTCTATGGCTACACCTTC.